This T cell receptor (beta chain) comes out of a study of T-cell reconstitution after alpha-beta-depleted transplantation in children (dated by TCRdb to the mid-2010s). In the study overall: Using TCR repertoire profiling, the study followed T-cell immune reconstitution in a quantitative way in children after TCRalphabeta/CD19-depleted allogeneic hematopoietic cell transplantation.

CDR1 SGHRS and CDR2 YFSETQ are derived from the germline V gene. The CDR3 covers 15 residues, taking in both the cysteine and the phenylalanine. Only the CDR3 DNA is retained, 45 bases long and in frame from the first base. Clipping removes 5 bases from V and 4 bases from J, with 10 as the unmatched junction base count. The treatment or condition tag for this specimen amounts to: allogeneic hematopoietic cell transplantation with graft depleted of TCRalphabeta T cells and CD19 B cells. TCRalphabeta/CD19-depleted allogeneic hematopoietic cell grafts were given to the transplant recipients, all of whom were children. Study-wide findings and limitations: The apparently early alphabetaT-cell count recovery about two months after transplant was reportedly dependent on only several hundred rapidly expanded clones derived from non-depleted graft cells. In some patients, the high TCRbeta diversity seen at day 60 was put down to recipient T cells and intrathymic progenitors that had survived conditioning. Hyperexpanded clone frequencies declined over subsequent months; after one year, T-cell counts and TCRbeta diversity were mostly attributed to newly produced T cells.

The library was produced with PCR. The instrument was an Illumina HiSeq 2500. To normalize quantification of the TCRbeta repertoire, the TCR libraries were built with molecular barcoding that relied on unique molecular identifiers. TCRdb trimmed the raw reads at Q25, called clones with MiXCR and kept productive beta chains. For every CDR3 protein sequence, its rows merge into one entry that carries the most common genes and DNA. The table for this sample lists a few hundred thousand distinct CDR3 sequences; around 10% of them were counted only once. The ten top clones hold approximately 7% of the sample. This clonotype appeared many times. Its antigen is not yet known. Base qualities were left out, and no much larger clone turns up one base away.

The sequence was obtained from a boy in the first two years of life with acute myeloid leukemia, due to receive a stem cell transplant. This specimen consisted of PBMCs, obtained before TCRalphabeta/CD19-depleted stem cell transplant. The V and J segments used are TRBV5-1 and TRBJ2-7, with 9 junctional bases fitting TRBD1. In nucleotide form, the sequence is TGCGCCAGCAGTATTGGGGGACAGGGTGGTTACGAGCAGTACTTC. It encodes CASSIGGQGGYEQYF.